These T cell receptor beta chains were read from a single sample in a study of blood T cell repertoires in COVID-19. The protocol was immunoSEQ multiplex PCR, while the TCRdb copy is restricted to in-frame clones and leaves out a portion. The profile covers approximately 130,000 clones, with around 85% appearing a single time and 4.3% taken by the ten largest. The sequencing input was peripheral blood. The receptors were sampled from a human donor in a cohort sampled during active COVID-19. CDR3s leave out the opening cysteine and the closing phenylalanine or tryptophan. Fields, in order: V gene, J gene, CDR3 protein.

>TRBV9|TRBJ2-2
ASSVALAGGTGELF
>TRBV19|TRBJ1-1
ASIRTERRNTEAF
>TRBV24-1|TRBJ2-1
ATSDFGTPNEQF
>TRBV19|TRBJ1-6
ASTEGGTYNSPLH
>TRBV19|TRBJ2-1
ASSMIPRQGAYNEQF
>TRBV30|TRBJ1-1
AWTRQTEAF
>TRBV19|TRBJ2-5
ASSPRTGGRVWTQY
>TRBV7-3|TRBJ1-1
ASSSQGRGTEAF
>TRBV30|TRBJ2-1
AWRRGSYNEQF
>TRBV5-6|TRBJ2-1
ASSSDSGSPYNEQF
>TRBV30|TRBJ1-5
AWSTSGQGSYQPQH
>TRBV5-1|TRBJ2-3
ASSYSWTQY
>TRBV4-3|TRBJ2-7
ASSQGRSYEQY
>TRBV7-3|TRBJ1-1
ASSLTGPTNTEAF
>TRBV7-3|TRBJ2-1
ASSPKAGISYNEQF
>TRBV6-5|TRBJ2-2
ASSYSGLLNTGELF
>TRBV12-5|TRBJ2-1
ASGPLAGGSYNEQF
>TRBV7-9|TRBJ2-1
ASSLSGVREQF
>TRBV6-5|TRBJ1-2
ASSYAGLNYGYT
>TRBV7-2|TRBJ2-3
ASSRGGTDTQY
>TRBV4-3|TRBJ1-2
ASSQDPHSSDGYT
>TRBV11-2|TRBJ1-1
ASSFSMTEAF
>TRBV2|TRBJ1-5
ASSEGPLGGGRQPQH
>TRBV12-1|TRBJ2-1
ASSFSENEQF
>TRBV5-1|TRBJ2-1
ASSVGLAVDEQF
>TRBV7-3|TRBJ2-1
ASSSRDNEQF
>TRBV7-8|TRBJ1-1
ASSPTRIEAF
>TRBV9|TRBJ1-1
ASSEQGANTEAF
>TRBV2|TRBJ1-1
ASSELGGEAF
>TRBV10-2|TRBJ1-5
ASSSVEETISNQPQH
>TRBV6-6|TRBJ2-7
ASSPPPSGGYEQY
>TRBV7-2|TRBJ2-3
ASSSPTGWTDTQY
>TRBV5-6|TRBJ2-1
ASSSGLPGDEQF
>TRBV19|TRBJ1-1
ASRQGILDTEAF
>TRBV19|TRBJ1-6
ASARDRDYSPLH
>TRBV14|TRBJ1-6
ASSQDRAPLH
>TRBV7-6|TRBJ2-1
ASSPGLAVGEQF
>TRBV3-1/TRBV3-2|TRBJ2-1
ASSQMTGADEF
>TRBV6-5|TRBJ2-3
ASRDYNTDTQY
>TRBV15|TRBJ1-1
ATSARGGSTEAF
>TRBV9|TRBJ2-3
ASSVVPGGDTQY
>TRBV10-2|TRBJ2-1
ASKTSEYNEQF
>TRBV11-3|TRBJ2-1
ASSLAFSYNEQF
>TRBV7-2|TRBJ2-5
ASSLRGLQETQY
>TRBV14|TRBJ2-7
ASSLRGTSGYEQY
>TRBV28|TRBJ2-5
ASSFGAGVQETQY
>TRBV20-1|TRBJ2-3
GTGAGTQY
>TRBV2|TRBJ1-4
ASQGGPNNEKLF
>TRBV30|TRBJ1-1
AWSHPGQGNTEAF
>TRBV6-5|TRBJ1-5
ASRRQGAVGQPQH
>TRBV18|TRBJ2-6
ASSRDSGGANVLT
>TRBV19|TRBJ1-2
ATLRGQGSGYT
>TRBV15|TRBJ1-4
ATATGQGKEKLF